These 30 T cell receptor beta chains share one sample of origin, sequenced in a study of shared clonotypes between healthy human individuals (dated by TCRdb to between 2020 and 2021). The library was generated by the immunoSEQ multiplex PCR assay. As stored in TCRdb, this immuneACCESS dataset retains in-frame rearrangements with V and J assigned. A fraction of the clones does not appear; measured against another copy, unresolved V genes explain less than half of the discrepancy, and the remainder lacks a known reason. The sample yields around 600,000 clones; about 98% were counted once. The top ten clones comprise less than 0.35% of the sample. CD8 naive samples were CD45RO-negative cells positively selected for CCR7, giving a CD45RA+CCR7+ population that excluded TemRA cells. Sequencing was done on a sample of naive CD8+ T cells sorted from blood. The sample's cell subset or site label is to be understood as: CD45RA+CCR7+. These receptors all come from a man between 25 and 39 years old in good health.

V is TRBV5-1 and J is TRBJ2-2; 8 bases fit TRBD1. CDR1 is SGHRS and CDR2 is YFSETQ in the germline V gene. The CDR3 runs to 19 residues. The trim removed 2 bases at V and 0 bases at J, leaving 12 bases unmatched. DNA for the CDR3: TGCGCCAGCAGCTTAGATGGACAGGGACCGATCGCGAACACCGGGGAGCTGTTTTTT. It specifies CASSLDGQGPIANTGELFF.

The V call is TRBV13, the J call TRBJ1-3; D unresolved. Germline V gene lookup returns CDR1 PRHDT and CDR2 FYEKMQ (reference sequence). The CDR3 consists of 13 residues. V lost 6 bases, J lost 1 base, and 7 bases lay in between. CDR3 residues: CASRATSGNTIYF. In DNA, the CDR3 is TGTGCCAGCAGGGCTACTTCTGGAAACACCATATATTTT.

This sequence joins TRBV7-9 and TRBJ1-1; no definite D call. CDR1 is SEHNR, CDR2 FQNEAQ, per germline (reference sequence). CDR3 length equals 15 residues. V lost 1 base and J lost 0, with 9 bases in between. The DNA for the CDR3 is TGTGCCAGCAGCTTAGACGGATACATGAACACTGAAGCTTTCTTT. Residues: CASSLDGYMNTEAFF.

The gene calls are TRBV11-2 and TRBJ2-3, with D perhaps assigned TRBD1 or TRBD2 (5 bases each). Per the germline V gene, CDR1 is SGHAT and CDR2 is FQNNGV. The CDR3 contains 16 residues. Trimming cost V 1 base and J 2 bases, with 13 bases left between them. The CDR3 DNA follows: TGTGCCAGCAGCTTAGTGACGCCGGGGCTCACAGATACGCAGTATTTT. Translation gives CASSLVTPGLTDTQYF. The full variable domain, rest sourced from reference TRBV11-2 and TRBJ2-3, is EAGVAQSPRYKIIEKRQSVAFWCNPISGHATLYWYQQILGQGPKLLIQFQNNGVVDDSQLPKDRFSAERLKGVDSTLKIQPAKLEDSAVYLCASSLVTPGLTDTQYFGPGTRLTVL.

The chain recombines TRBV18 with TRBJ1-4; no reliable D call. The CDR3 is 11 residues long. With 5 bases removed from V and 8 bases from J, the gap between germline ends came to 6 bases. Germline CDR1 reads KGHSH; CDR2 reads LQKENI. For the CDR3, the DNA is TGTGCCAGCTCAACCTCGGAAAAACTGTTTTTT. It yields the protein CASSTSEKLFF.

V and J are TRBV7-6 and TRBJ2-7; 7 nucleotides line up with TRBD2. V was pared by 1 base and J by 4 bases, with 1 base of the junction left unmatched. The germline V gene encodes CDR1 SGHVS and CDR2 FNYEAQ. The CDR3 is 13 residues long. The CDR3 spells CASSLGTRYEQYF. The CDR3 nucleotides read TGTGCCAGCAGCTTAGGGACTAGGTACGAGCAGTACTTC.

The rearrangement joins TRBV4-3 to TRBJ1-2; D gene unclear. Trimming took 1 base from V and 6 from J, leaving 12 bases between them. CDR1 LGHNA and CDR2 YSLEER come from the germline V gene. CDR3 length: 14 residues. CDR3 residues: CASSQGAAGNGYTF. The CDR3 DNA reads as TGCGCCAGCAGCCAAGGCGCAGCGGGTAATGGCTACACCTTC.

The DNA of the CDR3 is TGTGCCAGCAGCTTGAGTCGACAGTACGAGCAGTACTTC. Translation gives CASSLSRQYEQYF. The rearrangement joins TRBV5-5 to TRBJ2-7; D might be TRBD1 (5 bases). Looked up from germline, CDR1 is SGHKS and CDR2 is YYEKEE (reference sequence). The CDR3 covers 13 residues. Trimming took off 1 base at V and 4 bases at J, with 9 bases between the two ends.

This clone was detected only once. The chain uses TRBV5-6 and TRBJ2-7; 9 bases are shared with TRBD1. Germline CDR1 SGHDT, CDR2 YYEEEE. With 0 bases clipped from V and 4 bases from J, the junction kept 8 bases outside the gene matches. CDR3 length equals 16 residues. The CDR3 nucleotides read TGTGCCAGCAGCTTGGGATTGGGACAGGGTATGTACGAGCAGTACTTC. Its protein is CASSLGLGQGMYEQYF.

V and J are TRBV7-2 and TRBJ2-1; a possible D gene is TRBD2 (6 bases). The V end lost 5 bases, the J end lost 3 bases, and 20 bases lay between the germline ends. Per the germline V gene, CDR1 is SGHTA and CDR2 is FQGNSA. The CDR3 runs to 17 residues. CDR3 in amino acids: CASSPRGRGFVYNEQFF. The CDR3 region has the DNA TGTGCCAGCAGCCCCCGTGGGCGGGGATTTGTCTACAATGAGCAGTTCTTC.

The rearrangement uses TRBV6-5 and TRBJ1-1; D is unresolved. Germline V gives CDR1 MNHEY, CDR2 SVGAGI. This CDR3 region has 12 residues. The ends were cut back, 9 bases at V and 1 base at J, with 9 bases in the middle. This chain's CDR3 is CASSWGNTEAFF. As DNA, the CDR3 is TGTGCCAGTTCGTGGGGGAACACTGAAGCTTTCTTT.

This clone was observed a single time. The chain is built from TRBV27 and TRBJ2-2; 14 bases are shared with TRBD2. The trim removed 4 bases at V and 8 bases at J, leaving 6 bases unmatched. This CDR3 has 16 amino acids. CDR1 and CDR2 (germline): MNHEY, SMNVEV (reference sequence). CDR3 region: CASSSGLAGVFGELFF. CDR3 coding DNA: TGTGCCAGCAGTTCGGGACTAGCGGGAGTTTTTGGGGAGCTGTTTTTT.

With respect to this clone: This sample also contains other DNA sequences that code for the same CDR3. CDR3 DNA sequence: TGTGCCAGCAGCCTAGGGAATGAGCAGTTCTTC. Translation: CASSLGNEQFF. V gene TRBV6-5 combines with J gene TRBJ2-1; D gene unclear. This CDR3 comprises 11 residues. CDR1 is MNHEY and CDR2 is SVGAGI in the germline V gene. Trimming removed 6 bases at V and 7 bases at J, with 7 bases between.

The rearrangement links TRBV4-1 to TRBJ2-1; the D gene is possibly TRBD2 (6 bases). CDR3 size: 15 residues. Trimming removed 5 bases from V and 0 bases from J, with 11 bases in between. Germline V gene data show CDR1 as MGHRA and CDR2 as YSYEKL. CDR3 residues: CASSAFGGSYNEQFF. In DNA form, the CDR3 reads TGCGCCAGCAGCGCATTCGGGGGCTCCTACAATGAGCAGTTCTTC.

This clone showed up just once. The chain uses TRBV5-5 and TRBJ1-2; the D is unclear. Trimming removed 0 bases at V and 0 bases at J, with 15 bases between. The CDR3 is made up of 17 amino acids. The germline gives CDR1 SGHKS, CDR2 YYEKEE (reference sequence). CDR3 loop: CASSLGGPGSANYGYTF. The CDR3 nucleotides are TGTGCCAGCAGCTTGGGAGGGCCGGGCTCAGCTAACTATGGCTACACCTTC.

The CDR3 bases are TGTGCCAGCAGCGGCGGGGGCTATGGCTACACCTTC. It yields the protein CASSGGGYGYTF. The rearrangement links TRBV9 to TRBJ1-2, with TRBD1 as a possible D gene (5 bases). The CDR3 has 12 residues. Per the germline V gene, CDR1 is SGDLS and CDR2 is YYNGEE. V lost 3 bases and J 4 bases, leaving 7 bases between the germline ends.

The chain is built from TRBV27 and TRBJ2-2, with D unclear. Deletions cut 2 bases from V and 7 bases from J, with 5 bases between. Germline V CDR1 and CDR2: MNHEY, SMNVEV (reference sequence). This CDR3 region has 12 residues. CDR3 amino acids: CASSLMSGELFF. CDR3 in DNA: TGTGCCAGCAGTTTAATGAGCGGGGAGCTGTTTTTT.

The CDR3 loop reads CASSLLVNTEAFF. The CDR3 nucleotides read TGTGCCAGCAGCTTGCTTGTGAACACTGAAGCTTTCTTT. The chain is built from TRBV11-2 and TRBJ1-1; D not certain. The germline V gene has CDR1 SGHAT and CDR2 FQNNGV. Trimming pared 3 bases from V and 0 bases from J, leaving 5 bases between. CDR3 length equals 13 residues. The entire variable domain, with the rest obtained from reference TRBV11-2 and TRBJ1-1, is as follows: EAGVAQSPRYKIIEKRQSVAFWCNPISGHATLYWYQQILGQGPKLLIQFQNNGVVDDSQLPKDRFSAERLKGVDSTLKIQPAKLEDSAVYLCASSLLVNTEAFFGQGTRLTVV.

The genes are TRBV5-1 and TRBJ1-1; D gene ambiguous. Germline V CDR1 and CDR2: SGHRS, YFSETQ. The CDR3 spans 11 residues. V was cut by 5 bases and J by 7 bases, with 9 bases left in between. This CDR3 is CASSGGSEAFF. The CDR3 DNA follows: TGCGCCAGCAGTGGCGGGAGTGAAGCTTTCTTT.

The CDR3 bases are TGTGCCAGCAGTCAGCTGGCGGGAGGGCCTTTGATTGAGCAGTTCTTC. Translated: CASSQLAGGPLIEQFF. The chain combines TRBV5-6 with TRBJ2-1, with 9 bases lining up with TRBD2. Trimming took 5 bases from V and 9 from J; bases not matched to a gene: 15. There are 16 residues in the CDR3. The V gene's germline CDR1 is SGHDT and CDR2 YYEEEE.

V is TRBV6-1 and J is TRBJ2-7, with D tentatively TRBD2 (5 bases). In germline, CDR1 is MNHNS, CDR2 SASEGT. Trimming shortened V by 2 bases and J by 3 bases, and 8 bases separated the two germline ends. CDR3 length equals 13 residues. As DNA, the CDR3 is TGTGCCAGCAGTGAACCGGGAATCTACGAGCAGTACTTC. Its translation is CASSEPGIYEQYF.

This clone was detected only a few times. V usage is TRBV7-7 and J usage is TRBJ2-5, with D possibly called TRBD1 or TRBD2 (5 bases each). This CDR3 contains 16 residues. The V gene's germline CDR1 is SSHAT and CDR2 FNYEAQ (reference sequence). Deletions cut 5 bases from V and 5 bases from J, with 21 bases between. For the CDR3, the DNA is TGTGCCAGCAGCCTGGGGGTTGGGCAGGGTGATGAGACCCAGTACTTC. Its translation: CASSLGVGQGDETQYF.

This sequence joins TRBV7-9 and TRBJ1-5; D may be TRBD1 (5 bases). Germline loops: CDR1 SEHNR, CDR2 FQNEAQ (reference sequence). The germline V and J ends were trimmed by 5 bases and 4 bases, with 12 bases remaining between them. The CDR3 is 14 residues long. CDR3 coding DNA: TGTGCCAGCAGCGTCACCGGGACTAATCAGCCCCAGCATTTT. Its protein is CASSVTGTNQPQHF.

Details on this clone: Additional DNA sequences in this sample encode the identical CDR3. The chain employs TRBV5-1 and TRBJ2-6; D is ambiguous. There are 15 residues in the CDR3. CDR1 is SGHRS and CDR2 is YFSETQ in the germline V gene. V lost 0 bases and J lost 4, with 8 bases in between. The CDR3 region has the DNA TGCGCCAGCAGCTTGGTGGGTTCCGGGGCCAACGTCCTGACTTTC. It encodes CASSLVGSGANVLTF.

The chain has TRBV28 and TRBJ1-4; D call uncertain. Germline V CDR1 and CDR2: MDHEN, SYDVKM. The CDR3 sequence is 11 residues long. V gave up 1 base and J gave up 7 bases, with 1 base separating them. In nucleotides, the CDR3 is TGTGCCAGCAGTTTATTTGAAAAACTGTTTTTT. This sequence encodes CASSLFEKLFF.

This clone was counted a single time. The genes are TRBV28 and TRBJ2-5; D not resolved. This CDR3 contains 13 residues. Trimming cost V 3 bases and J 3 bases, with 8 bases left between them. Germline lookup yields CDR1 MDHEN and CDR2 SYDVKM. CDR3 sequence (DNA): TGTGCCAGCAGTTTCGACGGAAAAGAGACCCAGTACTTC. Protein sequence: CASSFDGKETQYF. Filled out from reference TRBV28 and TRBJ2-5, the complete variable domain reads DVKVTQSSRYLVKRTGEKVFLECVQDMDHENMFWYRQDPGLGLRLIYFSYDVKMKEKGDIPEGYSVSREKKERFSLILESASTNQTSMYLCASSFDGKETQYFGPGTRLLVL.

A remark on this clone: Other DNA sequences in the sample encode the same CDR3. This rearrangement joins TRBV7-9 to TRBJ2-3; no clear D gene. Trimming stripped 3 bases from V and 4 bases from J, with 5 bases between. The germline V gene has CDR1 SEHNR and CDR2 FQNEAQ (reference sequence). The CDR3 is 12 amino acids. CDR3 nucleotides: TGTGCCAGCAGCTTCCGGCCAGATACGCAGTATTTT. As protein: CASSFRPDTQYF. Combining the CDR3 with reference TRBV7-9 and TRBJ2-3 gives the whole variable domain DTGVSQNPRHKITKRGQNVTFRCDPISEHNRLYWYRQTLGQGPEFLTYFQNEAQLEKSRLLSDRFSAERPKGSFSTLEIQRTEQGDSAMYLCASSFRPDTQYFGPGTRLTVL.

This clone was counted once. The sample holds other DNA sequences that translate to the same CDR3. The gene calls are TRBV29-1 and TRBJ2-7; TRBD1 might be the D (6 bases). The CDR3 has 13 residues. V lost 0 bases and J 3 bases, leaving 9 bases between the germline ends. CDR1 and CDR2 (germline): SQVTM, ANQGSEA. The CDR3 sequence: CSVEDRDNYEQYF. The CDR3 DNA follows: TGCAGCGTTGAAGACAGGGACAACTACGAGCAGTACTTC.

This chain links TRBV10-2 with TRBJ1-5; the D gene is possibly TRBD1 (6 bases). Trimming pared 1 base from V and 4 bases from J, leaving 11 bases between. Germline CDR1 reads WSHSY; CDR2 reads SAAADI. CDR3 length: 15 residues. The CDR3 sequence: CASSEFPGENQPQHF. In DNA, the CDR3 is TGCGCCAGCAGTGAGTTTCCAGGGGAGAATCAGCCCCAGCATTTT.

The J gene is TRBJ2-2, the V gene TRBV11-2; D is possibly TRBD2 (6 bases). The germline gives CDR1 SGHAT, CDR2 FQNNGV. CDR3 size: 14 residues. Trimming shortened V by 6 bases and J by 6 bases, and 14 bases separated the two germline ends. Written as DNA, the CDR3 is TGTGCCAGCAGACACCGGGACTCCGCCGGGGAGCTGTTTTTT. Translation: CASRHRDSAGELFF.